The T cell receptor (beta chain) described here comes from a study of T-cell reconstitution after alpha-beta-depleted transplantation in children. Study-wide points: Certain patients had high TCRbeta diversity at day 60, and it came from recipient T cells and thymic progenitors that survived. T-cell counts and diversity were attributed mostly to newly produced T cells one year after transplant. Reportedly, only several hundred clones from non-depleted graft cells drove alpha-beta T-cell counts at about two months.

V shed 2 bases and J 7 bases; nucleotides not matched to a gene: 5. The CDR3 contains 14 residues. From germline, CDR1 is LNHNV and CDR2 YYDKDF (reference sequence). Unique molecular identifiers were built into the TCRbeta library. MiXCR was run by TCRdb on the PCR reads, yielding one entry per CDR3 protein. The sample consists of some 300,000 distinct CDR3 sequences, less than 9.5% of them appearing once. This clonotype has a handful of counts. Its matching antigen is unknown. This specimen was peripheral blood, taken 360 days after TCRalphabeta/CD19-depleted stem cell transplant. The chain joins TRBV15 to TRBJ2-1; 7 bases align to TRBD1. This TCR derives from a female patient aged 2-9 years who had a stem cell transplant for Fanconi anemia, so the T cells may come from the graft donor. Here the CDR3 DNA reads TGTGCCACCAGCAGACTACTGGGACAGAATGAGCAGTTCTTC. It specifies CATSRLLGQNEQFF.